This T cell receptor beta chain originates from a study of monozygotic twins with inflammatory bowel disease. Phlebotomy per donor yielded a single 2.5 ml blood sample. CDR1 is SGHTA and CDR2 is FQGNSA in the germline V gene. The CDR3 spans 12 residues. TCRdb reprocessed the 5' RACE reads and reports one entry per CDR3 protein, with no DNA. Its clone listing holds under 200,000 distinct CDR3 sequences. This TCR was sampled from a human donor with ulcerative colitis or Crohn's disease, or a healthy co-twin of an affected twin (not recorded which). J is TRBJ2-5 and V is TRBV7-2. The sample comprised blood. The CDR3 loop reads CASSYGPETQYF.